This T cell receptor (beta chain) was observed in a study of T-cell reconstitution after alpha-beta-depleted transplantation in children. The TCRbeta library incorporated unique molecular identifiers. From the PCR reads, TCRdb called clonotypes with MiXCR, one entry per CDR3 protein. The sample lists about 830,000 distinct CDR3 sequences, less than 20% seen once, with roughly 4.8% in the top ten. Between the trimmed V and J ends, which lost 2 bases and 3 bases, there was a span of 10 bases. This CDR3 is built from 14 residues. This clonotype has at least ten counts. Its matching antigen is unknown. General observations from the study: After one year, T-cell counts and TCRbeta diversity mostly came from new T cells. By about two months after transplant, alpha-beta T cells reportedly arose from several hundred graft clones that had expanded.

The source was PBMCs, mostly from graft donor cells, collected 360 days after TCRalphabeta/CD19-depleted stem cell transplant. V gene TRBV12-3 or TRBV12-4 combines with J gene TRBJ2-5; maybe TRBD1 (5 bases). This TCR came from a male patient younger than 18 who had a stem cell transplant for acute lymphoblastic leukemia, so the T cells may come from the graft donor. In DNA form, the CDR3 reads TGTGCCAGCAGTTTAAGGGGTGGAAAAGAGACCCAGTACTTC. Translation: CASSLRGGKETQYF.